This is a list of T cell receptor beta chains from one sample in a study of CD8+CD57+ T cells in acquired aplastic anemia. One entry per CDR3 protein, called by TCRdb with MiXCR from the reads. The table includes over 250,000 distinct CDR3 sequences, under 60% detected once. The specimen was sorted CD4+, CD8+, or CD8+CD57+ T cells (not recorded which) from PBMCs. The receptors here all came from a human donor with aplastic anemia. CDR3s include the opening cysteine and the closing phenylalanine or tryptophan. D genes are given only for firm matches. Part of the rows lack a size; the others show once, few, many or a class for expanded clones.

>-|13|TRBJ1-5|TRBV10-3|-
TGTGCCATCAGTGAGGGGGTGGCTCAGCCCCAGCATTTT
CAISEGVAQPQHF
>-|13|TRBJ2-5|TRBV10-3|many
TGTGCCATCAGTGACGGGGTCCAAGAGACCCAGTACTTC
CAISDGVQETQYF
>TRBD1|17|TRBJ2-2|TRBV3-1|few
TGTGCCAGCAGCCAAGGGACAGGGGGTTATAACACCGGGGAGCTGTTTTTT
CASSQGTGGYNTGELFF
>TRBD2|16|TRBJ2-3|TRBV6-4|few
TGTGCCAGCAGTGACGGGGTAGCGGGAGACACAGATACGCAGTATTTT
CASSDGVAGDTDTQYF
>-|14|TRBJ1-1|TRBV9|-
TGTGCCAGCAGCGTATCTCTAGGGATCACTGAAGCTTTCTTT
CASSVSLGITEAFF
>-|15|TRBJ2-3|TRBV15|-
TGTGCCACCAGCAGAGTCGGGCTCAGCACAGATACGCAGTATTTT
CATSRVGLSTDTQYF
>TRBD1|15|TRBJ1-4|TRBV9|once
TGTGCCAGCAGCGTAGCGCCAGGGGGGAGGGAAAAACTGTTTTTT
CASSVAPGGREKLFF
>TRBD1|13|TRBJ1-2|TRBV20-1|-
TGCAGTGCCAACGACAGGGCTAACTATGGCTACACCTTC
CSANDRANYGYTF
>-|16|TRBJ2-1|TRBV2|many
TGTGCCAGCAGTGATTTTTCTCGGGCACCGTTTTATGAGCAGTTCTTC
CASSDFSRAPFYEQFF
>-|15|TRBJ2-7|TRBV10-1|many
TGCGCCAGCAGTGAGTCGACGATTTTTTCCTACGAGCAGTACTTC
CASSESTIFSYEQYF
>TRBD1|12|TRBJ1-1|TRBV7-9|-
TGTGCCAGCAGCTGGACAGGGAACGGGGCTTTCTTT
CASSWTGNGAFF
>-|15|TRBJ2-2|TRBV15|many
TGTGCCACCAGCAGAGGAGGGGAGAACACCGGGGAGCTGTTTTTT
CATSRGGENTGELFF
>TRBD1|15|TRBJ1-2|TRBV5-1|many
TGCGCCAGCAGCTTGACAGGGGCGTTAAACTATGGCTACACCTTC
CASSLTGALNYGYTF
>TRBD2|15|TRBJ2-3|TRBV7-9|few
TGTGCCAGCAGCTTACGGACTAGCGGGACAGATACGCAGTATTTT
CASSLRTSGTDTQYF
>-|13|TRBJ1-1|TRBV10-1|many
TGCGCCAGCAGCCAAGACGTCTTCACTGAAGCTTTCTTT
CASSQDVFTEAFF
>-|15|TRBJ1-2|TRBV5-4|once
TGTGCCAGCACCTCACGGACGGATCCCTCCTGGGGCTACACCTTC
CASTSRTDPSWGYTF
>-|15|TRBJ1-1|TRBV6-6|-
TGTGCCAGCAGTCAATCAGGGAAGAGGAACACTGAAGCTTTCTTT
CASSQSGKRNTEAFF
>-|13|TRBJ1-2|TRBV7-8|-
TGTGCCAGCAGCCCCGGAGGGAGGGACGGCTACACCTTC
CASSPGGRDGYTF
>-|14|TRBJ2-5|TRBV10-3|-
TGTGCCATCAGTCCCGGGACCGAGCGGGTGACCCAGTACTTC
CAISPGTERVTQYF
>-|16|TRBJ2-1|TRBV7-8|-
TGTGCCAGCAGCCAGTCCGGGAACCTACCTTACAATGAGCAGTTCTTC
CASSQSGNLPYNEQFF
>-|14|TRBJ2-7|TRBV19|-
TGTGCCAGTAGTACAACCGGGTCCACCTACGAGCAGTACTTC
CASSTTGSTYEQYF
>-|15|TRBJ1-6|TRBV10-2|-
TGTGCCAGCAGTGAAGGGAGGAGGCCGAATTCACCCCTCCACTTT
CASSEGRRPNSPLHF
>TRBD2|15|TRBJ2-3|TRBV6-4|-
TGTGTCAGCAGTGAGACAGCGGGGGGTTCAGATACGCAGTATTTT
CVSSETAGGSDTQYF
>-|14|TRBJ1-5|TRBV5-1|-
TGCGCCAGCAGCTTGTGGAGTGGGGGTCAGCCCCAGCATTTT
CASSLWSGGQPQHF
>TRBD1|13|TRBJ2-3|TRBV20-1|-
TGCAGTGTCGGACAGGGGGCTTCAGATACGCAGTATTTT
CSVGQGASDTQYF
>TRBD1|13|TRBJ2-3|TRBV7-2|many
TGTGCCAGCAGCCCCCAGGGGGCAGATACGCAGTATTTT
CASSPQGADTQYF
>-|14|TRBJ2-2|TRBV19|-
TGTGCCAGTAGTATCCGGACGGAAACCGGGGAGCTGTTTTTT
CASSIRTETGELFF
>-|14|TRBJ2-7|TRBV20-1|many
TGCAGTGCCCCTCCCCCGAACAGAGGTTACGAGCAGTACTTC
CSAPPPNRGYEQYF
>-|15|TRBJ2-2|TRBV5-1|many
TGCGCCAGCAGCCCAGGAGGAGGAGACACCGGGGAGCTGTTTTTT
CASSPGGGDTGELFF
>-|14|TRBJ2-7|TRBV5-1|once
TGCGCCAGCAGCCTCCTAGGCCCGTCCGACGAGCAGTACTTC
CASSLLGPSDEQYF
>-|15|TRBJ1-6|TRBV9|-
TGTGCCAGCAGCGTAGCATGGACAGTTAATTCACCCCTCCACTTT
CASSVAWTVNSPLHF
>TRBD2|15|TRBJ2-1|TRBV12-3/TRBV12-4|many
TGTGCCAGCAGTTTGGCTAGCGGGGTGGTCAGTGAGCAGTTCTTC
CASSLASGVVSEQFF
>-|14|TRBJ2-7|TRBV10-1|-
TGCGCCAGCAGCGTAGCGGACCAGTCCTACGAGCAGTACTTC
CASSVADQSYEQYF
>TRBD1|14|TRBJ2-7|TRBV7-9|-
TGTGCCAGCAGCTACATGACAGGGGGATACGAGCAGTACTTC
CASSYMTGGYEQYF
>TRBD2|14|TRBJ2-5|TRBV7-3|-
TGTGCCAGCAGCCGACTAGCGGGGCAAGAGACCCAGAACTTC
CASSRLAGQETQNF
>-|13|TRBJ2-7|TRBV12-3/TRBV12-4|-
TGTGCCAGCAGTTTTGGGGGAAGGTACGAGCAGTACTTC
CASSFGGRYEQYF
>-|11|TRBJ2-1|TRBV20-1|-
TGCAGTGCTAGGACACAAAATGAGCAGTTCTTC
CSARTQNEQFF
>TRBD2|16|TRBJ2-1|TRBV7-9|-
TGTGCCAGCTCCCGCAGCGGGAGTGTGTCCTACAATGAGCAGTTCTTC
CASSRSGSVSYNEQFF
>TRBD1|15|TRBJ1-1|TRBV9|-
TGTGCCAGCAGCGCGTCGGACAGGAAAAACACTGAAGCTTTCTTT
CASSASDRKNTEAFF
>TRBD1|16|TRBJ1-4|TRBV13|few
TGTGCCAGCAGCCACAAGGATACAGGGGAGGATGAAAAACTGTTTTTT
CASSHKDTGEDEKLFF
>-|17|TRBJ1-1|TRBV7-8|-
TGTGCCAGCAGCTCCCCTCCGGGACGGACCTTGAACACTGAAGCTTCCTTT
CASSSPPGRTLNTEASF
>TRBD2|15|TRBJ2-1|TRBV7-2|-
TGTGCCAGCAGCTTAGGCGCTAGCGGGAGCAATGAGCAGTTCTTC
CASSLGASGSNEQFF
>TRBD2|16|TRBJ2-3|TRBV20-1|-
TGCAGTGCTAGAGTCTCGGGGGGAGGCATCACAGATACGCAGTATTTT
CSARVSGGGITDTQYF
>TRBD2|15|TRBJ2-7|TRBV7-2|-
TGTGCCAGCAGCGTAGTGGTGGGAGGGGCCTACAAGCAGTACTTC
CASSVVVGGAYKQYF
>-|14|TRBJ1-4|TRBV29-1|-
TGCAGCGTTGGAAGCACGGTCTACAATGAAAAACTGTTTTTT
CSVGSTVYNEKLFF
>-|13|TRBJ2-7|TRBV24-1|-
TGTGCCACCTCCCCGGGGCGCTCCTACGAGCAGTACTTC
CATSPGRSYEQYF
>-|15|TRBJ1-2|TRBV9|-
TGTGCCAGCAGCGTAGGGGGAGAACCTATCTTGGGCTACACCTTC
CASSVGGEPILGYTF
>-|13|TRBJ2-7|TRBV7-9|-
TGTGCCAGCAGCCACAGACAACTTTACGAGCAGTACTTC
CASSHRQLYEQYF
>TRBD1|14|TRBJ1-4|TRBV19|-
TGTGCCAGTAGCACAGGGGGCGGAAATGAAAAACTGTTTTTT
CASSTGGGNEKLFF
>-|14|TRBJ2-7|TRBV6-6|-
TGTGCCAGCAGCCAGGGACAACGGCTGGGTGAGCAGTACTTC
CASSQGQRLGEQYF
>-|15|TRBJ1-2|TRBV18|many
TGTGCCAGCTCACCGCCATCGACCAGTAACTATGGCTACACCTTC
CASSPPSTSNYGYTF
>TRBD1|14|TRBJ1-5|TRBV27|-
TGTGCCAGCAGTTTATATGGGACAGATCAGCCCCAGCATTTT
CASSLYGTDQPQHF
>-|11|TRBJ2-1|TRBV20-1|few
TGCAGTGCTAGTGAGTACAATGAGCAGTTCTTC
CSASEYNEQFF
>TRBD2|15|TRBJ2-5|TRBV7-9|many
TGTGCCAGCAGCTTGGCCCTAGCGGGCCAAGAGACCCAGTACTTC
CASSLALAGQETQYF
>-|14|TRBJ1-2|TRBV5-1|-
TGCGCCAGCAGCCCAGTTGAGGGCAACTATGGCTACACCTTC
CASSPVEGNYGYTF
>-|12|TRBJ2-1|TRBV7-9|-
TGTGCCAGCAGCGCCCTCTTGGGCGAGCAGTTCTTC
CASSALLGEQFF
>TRBD2|14|TRBJ2-3|TRBV20-1|-
TGCAGTGCTAGAGGTAGCGGGGGTTCAGATACGCAGTATTTT
CSARGSGGSDTQYF